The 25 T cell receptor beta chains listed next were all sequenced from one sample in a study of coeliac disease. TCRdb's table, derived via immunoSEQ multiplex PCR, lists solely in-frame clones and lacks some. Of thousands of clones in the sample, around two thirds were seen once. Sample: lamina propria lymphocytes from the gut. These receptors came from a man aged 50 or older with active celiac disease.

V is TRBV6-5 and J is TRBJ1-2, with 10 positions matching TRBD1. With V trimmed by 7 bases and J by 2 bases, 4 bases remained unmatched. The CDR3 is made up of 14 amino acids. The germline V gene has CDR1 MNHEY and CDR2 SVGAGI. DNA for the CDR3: TGTGCCAGCACACGGACAGGGGGAAACTATGGCTACACCTTC. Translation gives CASTRTGGNYGYTF.

The CDR3: CASSSLAGGPETQYF. The CDR3 DNA sequence: TGTGCCAGCAGCTCACTAGCGGGAGGGCCCGAGACCCAGTACTTC. The rearrangement uses TRBV5-5 and TRBJ2-5; 13 bases are shared with TRBD2. V dropped 3 bases and J dropped 5; count of bases not matched to a gene: 4. Germline CDR1 and CDR2: SGHKS and YYEKEE (reference sequence). The CDR3 sequence is 15 residues long.

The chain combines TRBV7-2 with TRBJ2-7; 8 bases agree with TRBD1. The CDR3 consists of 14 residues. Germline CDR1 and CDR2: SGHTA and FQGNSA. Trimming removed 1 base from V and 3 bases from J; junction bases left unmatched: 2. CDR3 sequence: CASSLDGQGYEQYV. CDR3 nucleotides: TGTGCCAGCAGCTTAGATGGACAGGGCTACGAGCAGTACGTC.

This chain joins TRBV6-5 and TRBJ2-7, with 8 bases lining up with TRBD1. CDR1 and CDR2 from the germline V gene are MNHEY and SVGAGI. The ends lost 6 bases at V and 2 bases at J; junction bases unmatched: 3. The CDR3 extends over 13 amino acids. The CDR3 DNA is TGTGCCAGCAGAGGACAGGGAGCCTACGAGCAGTACTTC. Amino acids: CASRGQGAYEQYF.

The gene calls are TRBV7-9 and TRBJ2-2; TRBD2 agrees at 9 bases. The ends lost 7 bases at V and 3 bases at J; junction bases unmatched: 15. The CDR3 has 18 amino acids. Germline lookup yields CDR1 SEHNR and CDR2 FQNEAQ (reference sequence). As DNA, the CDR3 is TGTGCCAGCACTCTGCCCCGCGCGGGGGGGCTTTACACCGGGGAGCTGTTTTTT. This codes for CASTLPRAGGLYTGELFF.

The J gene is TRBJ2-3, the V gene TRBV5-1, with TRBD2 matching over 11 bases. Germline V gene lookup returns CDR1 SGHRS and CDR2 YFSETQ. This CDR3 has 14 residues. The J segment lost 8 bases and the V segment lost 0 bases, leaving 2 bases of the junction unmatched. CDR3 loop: CASSLVLAGGTQYF. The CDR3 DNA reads TGCGCCAGCAGCTTGGTTCTAGCGGGAGGTACGCAGTATTTT.

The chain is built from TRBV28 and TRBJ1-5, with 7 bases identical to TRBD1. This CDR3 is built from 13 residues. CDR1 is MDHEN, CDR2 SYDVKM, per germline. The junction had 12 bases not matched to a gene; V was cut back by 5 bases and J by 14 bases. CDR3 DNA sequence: TGTGCCAGCAGTCTCCAATCCCGGGACAGTAAGCATTTT. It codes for CASSLQSRDSKHF. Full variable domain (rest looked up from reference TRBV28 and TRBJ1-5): DVKVTQSSRYLVKRTGEKVFLECVQDMDHENMFWYRQDPGLGLRLIYFSYDVKMKEKGDIPEGYSVSREKKERFSLILESASTNQTSMYLCASSLQSRDSKHFGDGTRLSIL.

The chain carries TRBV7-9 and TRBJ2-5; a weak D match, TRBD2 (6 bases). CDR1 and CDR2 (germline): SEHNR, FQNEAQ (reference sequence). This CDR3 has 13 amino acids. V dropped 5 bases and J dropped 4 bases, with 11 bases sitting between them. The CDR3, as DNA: TGTGCCAGCAGCCCCGTCGGGGGAGAGACCCAGTACTTC. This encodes CASSPVGGETQYF. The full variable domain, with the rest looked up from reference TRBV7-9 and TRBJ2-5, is DTGVSQNPRHKITKRGQNVTFRCDPISEHNRLYWYRQTLGQGPEFLTYFQNEAQLEKSRLLSDRFSAERPKGSFSTLEIQRTEQGDSAMYLCASSPVGGETQYFGPGTRLLVL.

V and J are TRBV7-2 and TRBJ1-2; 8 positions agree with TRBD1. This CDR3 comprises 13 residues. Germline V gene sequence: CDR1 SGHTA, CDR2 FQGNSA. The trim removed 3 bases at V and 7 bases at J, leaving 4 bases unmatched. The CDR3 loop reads CASSFQGAGGYTF. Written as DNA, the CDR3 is TGTGCCAGCAGCTTCCAGGGGGCCGGTGGCTACACCTTC.

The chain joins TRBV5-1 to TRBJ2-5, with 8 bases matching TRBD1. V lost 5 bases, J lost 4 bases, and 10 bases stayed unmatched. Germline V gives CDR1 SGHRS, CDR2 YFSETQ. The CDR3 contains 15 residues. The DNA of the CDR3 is TGCGCCAGCAGGATCCCGGACAGGGTTCGAGAGACCCAGTACTTC. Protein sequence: CASRIPDRVRETQYF.

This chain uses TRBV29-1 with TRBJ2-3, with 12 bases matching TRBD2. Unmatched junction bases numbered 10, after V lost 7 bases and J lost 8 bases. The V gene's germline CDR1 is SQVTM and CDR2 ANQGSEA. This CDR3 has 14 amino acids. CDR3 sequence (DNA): TGCAGCGCTGACAGGGGACTAGCGGGTCGTACGCAGTATTTT. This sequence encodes CSADRGLAGRTQYF.

The CDR3 region has the DNA TGTGCCAGCAGCCTCCCTAGCGGGGTCTACGAGCAGTACTTC. Translated, it gives CASSLPSGVYEQYF. The J gene is TRBJ2-7, the V gene TRBV11-2; TRBD2 agrees at 9 bases. The V segment lost 5 bases and the J segment 3 bases; nucleotides outside the gene matches: 5. The CDR3 is 14 amino acids. Germline-derived CDR1 and CDR2 are SGHAT and FQNNGV. Together with reference TRBV11-2 and TRBJ2-7, the CDR3 gives the full variable domain: EAGVAQSPRYKIIEKRQSVAFWCNPISGHATLYWYQQILGQGPKLLIQFQNNGVVDDSQLPKDRFSAERLKGVDSTLKIQPAKLEDSAVYLCASSLPSGVYEQYFGPGTRLTVT.

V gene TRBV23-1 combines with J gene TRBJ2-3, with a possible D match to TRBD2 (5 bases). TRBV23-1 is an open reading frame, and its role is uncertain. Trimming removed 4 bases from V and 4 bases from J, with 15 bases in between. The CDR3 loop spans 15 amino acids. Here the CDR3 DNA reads TGCGCCAGCAGTCCACTTGAGGAGGCCGCAGATACGCAGTATTTT. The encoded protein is CASSPLEEAADTQYF.

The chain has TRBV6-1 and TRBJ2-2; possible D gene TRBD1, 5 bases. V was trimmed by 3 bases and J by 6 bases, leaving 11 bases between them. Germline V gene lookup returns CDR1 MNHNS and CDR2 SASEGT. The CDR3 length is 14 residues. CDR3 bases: TGTGCCAGCAGTGAGAACAGGTCCCCCGGGGAGCTGTTTTTT. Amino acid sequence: CASSENRSPGELFF.

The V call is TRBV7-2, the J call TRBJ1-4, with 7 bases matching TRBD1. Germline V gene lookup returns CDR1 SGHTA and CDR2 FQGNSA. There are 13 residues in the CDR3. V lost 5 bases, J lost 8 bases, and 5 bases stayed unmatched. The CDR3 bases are TGTGCCAGCAGCAATCCGGGACAGGAAAAACTGTTTTTT. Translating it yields CASSNPGQEKLFF.

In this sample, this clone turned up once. Here the CDR3 DNA reads TGTGCCAGCAGTGAACAGGGATACGAGCAGTACGTC. Translating it yields CASSEQGYEQYV. This chain joins TRBV2 and TRBJ2-7; tentatively, D is TRBD1 (5 bases). CDR1 is SNHLY and CDR2 is FYNNEI in the germline V gene. With 2 bases removed from V and 4 bases from J, the gap between germline ends came to 6 bases. CDR3 length: 12 residues.

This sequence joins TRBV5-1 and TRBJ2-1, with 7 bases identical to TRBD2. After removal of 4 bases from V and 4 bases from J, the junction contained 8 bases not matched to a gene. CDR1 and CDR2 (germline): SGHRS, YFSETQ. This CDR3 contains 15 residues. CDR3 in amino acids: CASSPPSGPYNEQFF. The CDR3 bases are TGCGCCAGCAGCCCCCCTAGCGGCCCTTACAATGAGCAGTTCTTC.

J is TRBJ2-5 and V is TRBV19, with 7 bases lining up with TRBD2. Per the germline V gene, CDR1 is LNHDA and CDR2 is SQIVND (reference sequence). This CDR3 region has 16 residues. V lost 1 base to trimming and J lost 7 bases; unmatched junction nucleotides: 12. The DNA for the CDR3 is TGTGCCAGTAGTATAGGAGGGAGGGAACGGGCCGGGACCCAGTACTTC. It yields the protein CASSIGGRERAGTQYF.

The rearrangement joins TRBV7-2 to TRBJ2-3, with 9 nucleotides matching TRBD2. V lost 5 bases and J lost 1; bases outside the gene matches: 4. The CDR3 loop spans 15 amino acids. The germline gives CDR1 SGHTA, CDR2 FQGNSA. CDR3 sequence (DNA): TGTGCCAGCAGCCCCTGGACTAGCGGCACAGATACGCAGTATTTT. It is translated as CASSPWTSGTDTQYF.

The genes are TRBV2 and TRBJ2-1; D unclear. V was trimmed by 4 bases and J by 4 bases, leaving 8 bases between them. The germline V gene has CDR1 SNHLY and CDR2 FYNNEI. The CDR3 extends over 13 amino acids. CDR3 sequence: CASSAGDYNEQFF. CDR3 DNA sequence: TGTGCCAGCAGTGCTGGAGATTACAATGAGCAGTTCTTC. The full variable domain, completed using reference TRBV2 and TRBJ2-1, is EPEVTQTPSHQVTQMGQEVILRCVPISNHLYFYWYRQILGQKVEFLVSFYNNEISEKSEIFDDQFSVERPDGSNFTLKIRSTKLEDSAMYFCASSAGDYNEQFFGPGTRLTVL.

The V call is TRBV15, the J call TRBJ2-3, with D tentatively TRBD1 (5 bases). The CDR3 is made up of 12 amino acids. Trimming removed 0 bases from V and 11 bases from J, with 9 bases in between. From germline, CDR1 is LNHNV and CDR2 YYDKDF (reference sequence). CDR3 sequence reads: CATSRDQGWQYF. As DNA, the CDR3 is TGTGCCACCAGCAGAGATCAGGGTTGGCAGTATTTT.

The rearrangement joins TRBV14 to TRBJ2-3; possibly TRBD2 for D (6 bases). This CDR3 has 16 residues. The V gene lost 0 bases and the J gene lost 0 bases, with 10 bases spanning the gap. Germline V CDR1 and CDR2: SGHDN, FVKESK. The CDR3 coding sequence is TGTGCCAGCAGCCAAGACCTAGCGACTAGCACAGATACGCAGTATTTT. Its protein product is CASSQDLATSTDTQYF.

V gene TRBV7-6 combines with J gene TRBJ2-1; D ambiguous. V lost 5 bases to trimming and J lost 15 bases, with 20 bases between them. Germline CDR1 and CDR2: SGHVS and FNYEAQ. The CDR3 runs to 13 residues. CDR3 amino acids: CASSQRGTATLFF. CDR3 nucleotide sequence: TGTGCCAGCAGCCAACGCGGAACGGCGACCTTGTTCTTC.

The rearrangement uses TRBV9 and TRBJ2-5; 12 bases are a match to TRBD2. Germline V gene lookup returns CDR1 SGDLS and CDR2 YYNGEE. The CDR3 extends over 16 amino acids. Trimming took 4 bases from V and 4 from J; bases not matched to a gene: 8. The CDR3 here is CASSPRLAGEGETQYF. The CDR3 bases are TGTGCCAGCAGCCCTCGACTAGCGGGAGAAGGAGAGACCCAGTACTTC.

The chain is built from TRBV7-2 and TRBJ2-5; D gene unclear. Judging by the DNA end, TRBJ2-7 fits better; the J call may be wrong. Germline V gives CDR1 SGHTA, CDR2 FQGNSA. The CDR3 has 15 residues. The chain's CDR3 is CASSLGSQRSYEQYF. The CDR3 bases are TGTGCCAGCAGCTTAGGATCTCAGCGCTCCTACGAGCAGTACTTC.